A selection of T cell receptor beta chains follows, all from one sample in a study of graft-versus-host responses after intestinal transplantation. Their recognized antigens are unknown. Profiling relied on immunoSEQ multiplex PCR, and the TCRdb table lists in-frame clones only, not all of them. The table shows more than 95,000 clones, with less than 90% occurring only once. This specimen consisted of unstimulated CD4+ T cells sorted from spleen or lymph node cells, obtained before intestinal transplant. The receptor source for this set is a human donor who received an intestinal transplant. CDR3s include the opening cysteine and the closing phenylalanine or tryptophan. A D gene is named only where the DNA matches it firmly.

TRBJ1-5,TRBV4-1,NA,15,CASSQGFGLPSPQHF
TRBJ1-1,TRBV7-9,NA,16,CASSFTQGMGRRKAFF
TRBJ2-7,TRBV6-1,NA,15,CASSSGPGGNHEQYF
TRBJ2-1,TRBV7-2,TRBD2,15,CASSLAGGAYNEQFF
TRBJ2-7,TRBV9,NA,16,CASSVLGWGPFNEQYF
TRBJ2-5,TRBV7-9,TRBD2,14,CASSLERGKETQYF
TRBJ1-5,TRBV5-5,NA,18,CASSLGGWFRVNNQPQHF
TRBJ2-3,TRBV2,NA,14,CASNQVTSTDTQYF
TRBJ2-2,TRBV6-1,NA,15,CASRLRDGYTGELFF
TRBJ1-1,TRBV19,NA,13,CASSQLTRAEAFF
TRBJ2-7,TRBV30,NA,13,CAWILDTPTEQYF
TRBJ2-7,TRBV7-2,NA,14,CASTTGQKRNEQYF
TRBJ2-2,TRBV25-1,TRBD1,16,CASSESGQGYAGELFF
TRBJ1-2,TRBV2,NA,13,CASKEGMIYGYTF
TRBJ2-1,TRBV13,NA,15,CASSFPRGPYNEQFF
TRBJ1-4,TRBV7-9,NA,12,CAAGGGNEKLFF
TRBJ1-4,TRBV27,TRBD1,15,CASSGTAATNEKLFF
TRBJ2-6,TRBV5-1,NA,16,CASSLALEAGANVLTF
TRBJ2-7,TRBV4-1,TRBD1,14,CASSQRQGAGEQYF
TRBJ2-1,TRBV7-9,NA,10,CASSLLEQFF
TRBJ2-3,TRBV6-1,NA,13,CASRLRSRDTQYF
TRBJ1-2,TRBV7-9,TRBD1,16,CASLGFRVGQDYGYTF
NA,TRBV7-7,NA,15,CASSPLGGAENEQYF
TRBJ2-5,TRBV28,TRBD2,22,CASSLWETSGSSGATIGETQYF
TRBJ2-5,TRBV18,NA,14,CASSPVTPEETQYF
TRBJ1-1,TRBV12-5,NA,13,CASGFNMNTEAFF
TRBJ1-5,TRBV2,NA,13,CASSAEGNQPQHF